This TCR beta chain was captured by sequencing in a study of CD8 T cells in ankylosing spondylitis. Each CDR3 protein is one row after TCRdb ran MiXCR on the 5' RACE reads. The repertoire holds some 90,000 distinct CDR3 sequences, about 27% seen once, with 45% to 65% in the top ten. J gave up 7 bases and V 3 bases, and 13 bases lay outside the gene matches. Germline CDR1 is KGHSH and CDR2 is LQKENI. This CDR3 comprises 17 residues. Sequencing was performed on blood, either unsorted or a sorted T cell fraction (not recorded which). The clonotype comes from a male donor with ankylosing spondylitis or in good health (not recorded which). The chain uses TRBV18 and TRBJ2-1; TRBD1 agrees at 9 bases. Here the CDR3 DNA reads TGTGCCAGCTCACCTTTAATACAGGGGGCTGAGGGGAATGAGCAGTTCTTC. Translating gives CASSPLIQGAEGNEQFF.